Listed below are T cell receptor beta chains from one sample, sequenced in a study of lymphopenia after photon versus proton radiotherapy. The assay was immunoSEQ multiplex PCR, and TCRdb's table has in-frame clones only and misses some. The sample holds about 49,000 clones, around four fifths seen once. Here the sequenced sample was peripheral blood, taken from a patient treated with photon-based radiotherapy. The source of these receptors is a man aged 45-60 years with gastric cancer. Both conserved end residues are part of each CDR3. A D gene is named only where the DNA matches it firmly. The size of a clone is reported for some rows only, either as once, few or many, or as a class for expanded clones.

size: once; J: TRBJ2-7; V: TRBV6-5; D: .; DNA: TGTGCCAGCAGTGCCCTTGGAGAATTCTCCTACGAGCAGTACTTC; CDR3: CASSALGEFSYEQYF
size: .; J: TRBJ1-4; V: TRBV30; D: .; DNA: TGTGCCTGGAGTGTAGGGCCGGTGAGGGAAAAACTGTTTTTT; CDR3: CAWSVGPVREKLFF
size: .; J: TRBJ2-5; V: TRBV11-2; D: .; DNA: TGTGCCAGCAGCTTAGATTTCAGGGGGGGAGAGACCCAGTACTTC; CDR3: CASSLDFRGGETQYF
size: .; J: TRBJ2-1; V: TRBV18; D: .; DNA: TGTGCCAGCTCGAGAGGCCCAAACTCCTACAATGAGCAGTTCTTC; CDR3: CASSRGPNSYNEQFF
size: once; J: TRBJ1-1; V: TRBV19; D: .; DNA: TGTGCCAGTAGCATAGGAATGAACACTGAAGCTTTCTTT; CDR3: CASSIGMNTEAFF
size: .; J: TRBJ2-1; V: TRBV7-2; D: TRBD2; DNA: TGTGCCAGCAGCCAAACTAGCGGGAGGGCGAGTGAGCAGTTCTTC; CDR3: CASSQTSGRASEQFF
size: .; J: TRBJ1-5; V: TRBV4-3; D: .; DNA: TGCGCCAGCAGCCAAGGAGCGTCGCTGGAGAATCAGCCCCAGCATTTT; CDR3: CASSQGASLENQPQHF
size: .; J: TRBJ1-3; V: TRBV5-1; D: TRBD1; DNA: TGCGCCAGCAGCCTAGCCGGGACAGCTTTTGGAAACACCATATATTTT; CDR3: CASSLAGTAFGNTIYF
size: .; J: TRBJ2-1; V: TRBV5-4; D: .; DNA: TGTGCCAGCAGCTTCCGTTCGACCTACAATGAGCAGTTCTTC; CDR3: CASSFRSTYNEQFF
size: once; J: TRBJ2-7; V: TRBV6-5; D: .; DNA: TGTGCCAGCAGCCCCGGGACGGACACCTACGAGCAGTACTTC; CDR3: CASSPGTDTYEQYF
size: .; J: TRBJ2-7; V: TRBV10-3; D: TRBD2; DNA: TGTGCCATCAGTTCCCTAGCGGGAGGGCTGTACGAGCAGTACTTC; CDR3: CAISSLAGGLYEQYF
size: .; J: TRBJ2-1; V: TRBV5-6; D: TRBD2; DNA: TGTGCCAGCAGCTTGGGACTAGCGGGAGTCAGCAATGAGCAGTTCTTC; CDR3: CASSLGLAGVSNEQFF
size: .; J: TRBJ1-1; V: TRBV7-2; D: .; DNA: TGTGCCAGCAGCTTATTCCCAGCCGGGAGAACTGAAGCTTTCTTT; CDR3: CASSLFPAGRTEAFF
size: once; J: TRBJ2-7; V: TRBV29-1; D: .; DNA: TGCAGTACCCGGGGGTCTGGCTACGAGCAGTACTTC; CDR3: CSTRGSGYEQYF
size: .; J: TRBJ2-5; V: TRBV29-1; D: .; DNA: TGCAGCGCCGACAGGACCCAAGAGACCCAGTACTTC; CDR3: CSADRTQETQYF
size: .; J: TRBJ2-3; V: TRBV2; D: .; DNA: TGTGCCAGCCACCGGGACAACACAGATACGCAGTATTTT; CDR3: CASHRDNTDTQYF
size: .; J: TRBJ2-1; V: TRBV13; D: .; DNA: TGTGCCAGCAGCTTAGCCACCGGGCCCGATGTCTGGGATGAGCAGTTCTTC; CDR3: CASSLATGPDVWDEQFF
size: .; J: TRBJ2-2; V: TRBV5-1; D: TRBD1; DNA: TGCGCCAGCAGCTTGAGGACAGGGATGAACACCGGGGAGCTGTTTTTT; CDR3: CASSLRTGMNTGELFF
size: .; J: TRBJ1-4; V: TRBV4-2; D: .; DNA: TGTGCCAGCAGCCCCACGGCGGCCAATGAAAAACTGTTTTTT; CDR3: CASSPTAANEKLFF
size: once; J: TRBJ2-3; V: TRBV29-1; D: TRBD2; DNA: TGCAGCGCCCCGACTAGCGGGAGCACAGATACGCAGTATTTT; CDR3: CSAPTSGSTDTQYF
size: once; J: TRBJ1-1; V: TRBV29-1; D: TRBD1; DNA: TGCAGCGGGGGACAGGGGGCATCTGAAGCTTTCTTT; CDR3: CSGGQGASEAFF
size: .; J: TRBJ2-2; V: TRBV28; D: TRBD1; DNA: TGTGCCAGCAGGATAGGACAGGAGGAAGCCGGGGAGCTGTTTTTT; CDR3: CASRIGQEEAGELFF
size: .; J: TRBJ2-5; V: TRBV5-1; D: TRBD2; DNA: TGCGCCAGCAGCTTGTACGGCGGGAGTCGCCAAGAGACCCAGTACTTC; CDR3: CASSLYGGSRQETQYF
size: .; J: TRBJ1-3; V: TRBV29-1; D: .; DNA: TGCAGCGTTGGATCGGTCGCTGGAAACACCATATATTTT; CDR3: CSVGSVAGNTIYF
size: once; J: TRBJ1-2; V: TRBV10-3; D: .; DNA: TGTGCCATCAGTGAGTCGAGGGGAAAATATGGCTACACCTTC; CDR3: CAISESRGKYGYTF
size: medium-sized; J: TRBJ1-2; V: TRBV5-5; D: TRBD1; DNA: TGTGCCAGCAGCTTGAGGCAGGGGGCGGTCTACACCTTC; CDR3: CASSLRQGAVYTF
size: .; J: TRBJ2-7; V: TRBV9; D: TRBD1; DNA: TGTGCCAGCAGCCGGGACAGGGGTTGGGGCGAGCAGTACTTC; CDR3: CASSRDRGWGEQYF
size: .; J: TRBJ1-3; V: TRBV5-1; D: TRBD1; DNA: TGCGCCAGCAGCCCCAGCGGACAGGGAGCCTCTGGAAACACCATATATTTT; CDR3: CASSPSGQGASGNTIYF
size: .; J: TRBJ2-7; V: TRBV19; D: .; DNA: TGTGCCAGTAGTATAATTGGTAGCTACGAGCAGTACTTC; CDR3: CASSIIGSYEQYF
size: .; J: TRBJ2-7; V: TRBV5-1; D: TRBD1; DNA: TGCGCCAGCAGCTCAATCCAGGGGGCCATCTCCTCCTACGAGCAGTACTTC; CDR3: CASSSIQGAISSYEQYF
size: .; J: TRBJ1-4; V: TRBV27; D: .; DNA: TGTGCCAGCAGCCCCGAGGGTGGGGAAAAACTGTTTTTT; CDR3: CASSPEGGEKLFF
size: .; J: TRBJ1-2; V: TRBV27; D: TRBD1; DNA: TGTGCCAGCAGTTTCCGACAGGGTTCTGGCTACACCTTC; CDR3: CASSFRQGSGYTF
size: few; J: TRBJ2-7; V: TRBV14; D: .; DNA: TGTGCCAGCAGCCAAGATCGAGGACTCACGAGGTACTTC; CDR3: CASSQDRGLTRYF
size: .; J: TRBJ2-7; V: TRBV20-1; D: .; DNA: TGCAGTGCTAGATATTACGAGCAGTACTTC; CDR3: CSARYYEQYF
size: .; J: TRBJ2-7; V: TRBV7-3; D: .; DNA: TGTGCCAGCAGCCAGAGGAGGTGGGAGCAGTACTTC; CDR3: CASSQRRWEQYF
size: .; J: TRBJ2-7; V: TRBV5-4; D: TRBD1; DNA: TGTGCCAGCAGCTTGGCGGGGACAGGACCCTACGAGCAGTACTTC; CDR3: CASSLAGTGPYEQYF
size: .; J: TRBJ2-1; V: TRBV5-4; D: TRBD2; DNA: TGTGCCAGCAGCTTGGCCCGGGGGGACAATGAGCAGTTCTTC; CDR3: CASSLARGDNEQFF
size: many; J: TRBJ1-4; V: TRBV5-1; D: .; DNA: TGCGCCAGCAGCCGGGGCAGGGGAACTAATGAAAAACTGTTTTTT; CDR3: CASSRGRGTNEKLFF
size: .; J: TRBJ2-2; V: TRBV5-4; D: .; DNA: TGTGCCAGCAGAGACTGGAAAGGCTCGAACACCGGGGAGCTGTTTTTT; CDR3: CASRDWKGSNTGELFF
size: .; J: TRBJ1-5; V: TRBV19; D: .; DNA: TGTGCCAGTGCTCAACAGGATAATCAGCCCCAGCATTTT; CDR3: CASAQQDNQPQHF
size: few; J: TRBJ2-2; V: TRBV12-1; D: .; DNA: TGTGTATGTCCCGGGGAGCTGTTTTTT; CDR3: CVCPGELFF
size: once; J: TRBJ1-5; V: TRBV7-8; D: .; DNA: TGTGCCAGCAGCGACCGTGGGGGCAATCAGCCCCAGCATTTT; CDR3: CASSDRGGNQPQHF
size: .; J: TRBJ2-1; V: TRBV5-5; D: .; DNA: TGTGCCAGCAGCTTAGGGCAGGGACCCTACAATGAGCAGTTCTTC; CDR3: CASSLGQGPYNEQFF
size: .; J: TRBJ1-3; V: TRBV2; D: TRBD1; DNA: TGTGCCAGCAGAGCCAGGACAGGTTCTGGAAACACCATATATTTT; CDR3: CASRARTGSGNTIYF